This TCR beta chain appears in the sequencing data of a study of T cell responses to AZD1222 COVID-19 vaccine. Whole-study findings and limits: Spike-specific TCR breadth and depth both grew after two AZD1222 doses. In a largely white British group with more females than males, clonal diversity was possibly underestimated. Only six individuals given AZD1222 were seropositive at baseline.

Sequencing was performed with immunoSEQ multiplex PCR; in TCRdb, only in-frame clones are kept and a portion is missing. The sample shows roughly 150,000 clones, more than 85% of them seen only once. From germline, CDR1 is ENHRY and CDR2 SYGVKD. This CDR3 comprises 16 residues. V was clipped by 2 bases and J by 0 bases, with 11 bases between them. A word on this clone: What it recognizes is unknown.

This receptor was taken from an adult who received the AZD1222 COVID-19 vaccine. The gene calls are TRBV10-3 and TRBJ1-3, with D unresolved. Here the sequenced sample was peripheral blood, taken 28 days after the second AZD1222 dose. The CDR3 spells CAISEDSPNSGNTIYF. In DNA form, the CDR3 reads TGTGCCATCAGTGAGGACTCGCCCAACTCTGGAAACACCATATATTTT.